This is a list of T cell receptor beta chains from one sample in a study of T cells after yellow fever vaccination. TCRdb re-analysed the 5' RACE reads in MiXCR, keeping a single row per CDR3 protein. The repertoire holds a few hundred thousand distinct CDR3 sequences, around a tenth seen once, with roughly 18% in the top ten. The sample here was PBMCs, taken on the day of the first yellow fever vaccination. Receptors originate from a man younger than 35 who received the YFV17D yellow fever vaccine. Each CDR3 is given with its conserved first and last residue. The D gene is left open where the match is weak. A row's size may be missing; if present it is once, few, many or a size class.

len: 13; j_gene: TRBJ1-1; v_gene: TRBV5-5; d_gene: NA; abundance: few; CDR3nt: TGTGCCAGCAGCGACAAGTTAAACACTGAAGCTTTCTTT; CDR3aa: CASSDKLNTEAFF
len: 15; j_gene: TRBJ1-2; v_gene: TRBV29-1; d_gene: TRBD1; abundance: few; CDR3nt: TGCAGCGTTCCTTTCGACTTGACAGGGGCCAGTGGCTACACCTTC; CDR3aa: CSVPFDLTGASGYTF
len: 16; j_gene: TRBJ1-2; v_gene: TRBV20-1; d_gene: NA; abundance: few; CDR3nt: TGCAGTGCATCGGAGGTGGGGGCCCTGCGGAACTATGGCTACACCTTC; CDR3aa: CSASEVGALRNYGYTF
len: 12; j_gene: TRBJ2-5; v_gene: TRBV4-3; d_gene: NA; abundance: NA; CDR3nt: TGCGCCAGCAGCCAAGATCGGAGGACCCAGTACTTC; CDR3aa: CASSQDRRTQYF
len: 13; j_gene: TRBJ2-7; v_gene: TRBV21-1; d_gene: NA; abundance: NA; CDR3nt: TGTGCCAGCTCCTACGACAGTTACTACGAGCAGTACTTC; CDR3aa: CASSYDSYYEQYF
len: 13; j_gene: TRBJ2-3; v_gene: TRBV20-1; d_gene: NA; abundance: NA; CDR3nt: TGCAGTGCAGAACCTCGGCCCACAGATACGCAGTATTTT; CDR3aa: CSAEPRPTDTQYF
len: 17; j_gene: TRBJ2-4; v_gene: TRBV12-3/TRBV12-4; d_gene: NA; abundance: many; CDR3nt: TGTGCCAGCAGTGGTCTAGGCGCGCAGAGCTCCAAAAACATTCAGTACTTC; CDR3aa: CASSGLGAQSSKNIQYF
len: 16; j_gene: TRBJ1-1; v_gene: TRBV6-5; d_gene: TRBD1; abundance: NA; CDR3nt: TGTGCCAGCAGTTACTCACCAGGACAGGGGAGCACTGAAGCTTTCTTT; CDR3aa: CASSYSPGQGSTEAFF
len: 14; j_gene: TRBJ2-7; v_gene: TRBV5-1; d_gene: NA; abundance: NA; CDR3nt: TGCGCCAGCAGCTTGGGAGGGGGTACACGGGAGCAGTACTTC; CDR3aa: CASSLGGGTREQYF
len: 14; j_gene: TRBJ2-4; v_gene: TRBV29-1; d_gene: NA; abundance: few; CDR3nt: TGCAGCCTACCTCGCCAATCAGGGTGGAACATTCAGTACTTC; CDR3aa: CSLPRQSGWNIQYF
len: 16; j_gene: TRBJ1-5; v_gene: TRBV7-2; d_gene: NA; abundance: NA; CDR3nt: TGTGCCAGCAGCTTGGGCCCCGGGACCCAAGGGCAGCCCCAGCATTTT; CDR3aa: CASSLGPGTQGQPQHF
len: 15; j_gene: TRBJ1-6; v_gene: TRBV4-2; d_gene: TRBD1; abundance: NA; CDR3nt: TGTGCCAGCAGCAATGCGGACAGGGAGAATTCACCCCTCCACTTT; CDR3aa: CASSNADRENSPLHF
len: 13; j_gene: TRBJ2-1; v_gene: TRBV30; d_gene: TRBD1; abundance: many; CDR3nt: TGTGCCTGGAGTTCCCAACAGGGGAATGAGCAGTTCTTC; CDR3aa: CAWSSQQGNEQFF
len: 15; j_gene: TRBJ2-2; v_gene: TRBV24-1; d_gene: NA; abundance: NA; CDR3nt: TGTGCCACCAGTCGGGGGCAGGGAAGAGGCGGGGAGCTGTTTTTT; CDR3aa: CATSRGQGRGGELFF
len: 14; j_gene: TRBJ1-2; v_gene: TRBV4-1; d_gene: NA; abundance: NA; CDR3nt: TGCGCCAGCCGCCTCAGTGACAGCAACTATGGCTACACCTTC; CDR3aa: CASRLSDSNYGYTF
len: 13; j_gene: TRBJ2-7; v_gene: TRBV5-6; d_gene: TRBD1; abundance: NA; CDR3nt: TGTGCCAGCAGCCACAGGGGGCCCTACGAGCAGTACTTC; CDR3aa: CASSHRGPYEQYF
len: 17; j_gene: TRBJ2-3; v_gene: TRBV4-1; d_gene: TRBD2; abundance: NA; CDR3nt: TGCGCCAGCAGTAACAATCTAGCGGGGGGGAGGTCAGATACGCAGTATTTT; CDR3aa: CASSNNLAGGRSDTQYF
len: 16; j_gene: TRBJ1-5; v_gene: TRBV7-8; d_gene: TRBD1; abundance: few; CDR3nt: TGTGCCAGCAGCTTACGGTGGACAGGGGGCAATCAGCCCCAGCATTTT; CDR3aa: CASSLRWTGGNQPQHF
len: 11; j_gene: TRBJ2-3; v_gene: TRBV24-1; d_gene: NA; abundance: many; CDR3nt: TGTGCCACCAGTGATTTAGATACGCAGTATTTT; CDR3aa: CATSDLDTQYF
len: 14; j_gene: TRBJ2-5; v_gene: TRBV20-1; d_gene: NA; abundance: few; CDR3nt: TGCAGTGCTAGTGCGGTTGGGGCTTCAGAGACCCAGTACTTC; CDR3aa: CSASAVGASETQYF
len: 15; j_gene: TRBJ2-1; v_gene: TRBV9; d_gene: TRBD2; abundance: few; CDR3nt: TGTGCCAGCACCCCGGGCGGGGGGGGGTACAATGAGCAGTTCTTC; CDR3aa: CASTPGGGGYNEQFF
len: 14; j_gene: TRBJ1-2; v_gene: TRBV5-6; d_gene: TRBD1; abundance: few; CDR3nt: TGTGCCAGCTGCTTCTGGACAGGGGTTTATGGCTACACCTTC; CDR3aa: CASCFWTGVYGYTF
len: 15; j_gene: TRBJ2-3; v_gene: TRBV7-3; d_gene: TRBD2; abundance: many; CDR3nt: TGTGCCAGCAGCCCCAGGACTAGCGGCACAGATACGCAGTATTTT; CDR3aa: CASSPRTSGTDTQYF
len: 14; j_gene: TRBJ2-5; v_gene: TRBV27; d_gene: TRBD2; abundance: NA; CDR3nt: TGTGCCAGCACCCCTGTAGCGGGGCAAGAGACCCAGTACTTC; CDR3aa: CASTPVAGQETQYF
len: 16; j_gene: TRBJ1-3; v_gene: TRBV6-1; d_gene: TRBD1; abundance: NA; CDR3nt: TGTGCCAGCAGCCGACGACAGGGCAACTCTGGAAACACCATATATTTT; CDR3aa: CASSRRQGNSGNTIYF
len: 15; j_gene: TRBJ2-7; v_gene: TRBV18; d_gene: TRBD1; abundance: NA; CDR3nt: TGTGCCAGCTCACCAGGGACAGGGGCCTCCTACGAGCAGTACTTC; CDR3aa: CASSPGTGASYEQYF
len: 17; j_gene: TRBJ2-5; v_gene: TRBV4-3; d_gene: TRBD2; abundance: few; CDR3nt: TGCGCCAGCAGCCAGGACCCTCCGGGACTAGCTCAAGAGACCCAGTACTTC; CDR3aa: CASSQDPPGLAQETQYF
len: 15; j_gene: TRBJ1-2; v_gene: TRBV12-3/TRBV12-4; d_gene: TRBD1; abundance: few; CDR3nt: TGTGCCAGCAGTTTCCTAAAACAGGGGGCCTATGGCTACACCTTC; CDR3aa: CASSFLKQGAYGYTF
len: 16; j_gene: TRBJ2-5; v_gene: TRBV5-4; d_gene: NA; abundance: NA; CDR3nt: TGTGCCAGCAGCTCATGGGGCAGGGGGGCGGGAGAGACCCAGTACTTC; CDR3aa: CASSSWGRGAGETQYF
len: 14; j_gene: TRBJ2-1; v_gene: TRBV9; d_gene: NA; abundance: NA; CDR3nt: TGTGCCAGCAGCGTAGGGCAGACCTACAATGAGCAGTTCTTC; CDR3aa: CASSVGQTYNEQFF
len: 13; j_gene: TRBJ2-3; v_gene: TRBV29-1; d_gene: NA; abundance: NA; CDR3nt: TGCAGCGTAGGAGGTCGGCGTGCAGATACGCAGTATTTT; CDR3aa: CSVGGRRADTQYF
len: 16; j_gene: TRBJ1-3; v_gene: TRBV4-3; d_gene: NA; abundance: few; CDR3nt: TGCGCCAGCAGCCAAGATCTTGTAATTTATGGAAACACCATATATTTT; CDR3aa: CASSQDLVIYGNTIYF
len: 15; j_gene: TRBJ2-7; v_gene: TRBV4-2; d_gene: TRBD2; abundance: NA; CDR3nt: TGTGCCAGCAGCCAAGCTAGCGGGGGGGCTTACGAGCAGTACTTC; CDR3aa: CASSQASGGAYEQYF
len: 15; j_gene: TRBJ2-3; v_gene: TRBV18; d_gene: TRBD1; abundance: NA; CDR3nt: TGTGCCAGCCATACCCGGGACAGGGTAACAGATACGCAGTATTTT; CDR3aa: CASHTRDRVTDTQYF
len: 11; j_gene: TRBJ2-1; v_gene: TRBV25-1; d_gene: NA; abundance: few; CDR3nt: TGTGCCAGCAGTGAATACGGTGAGCAGTTCTTC; CDR3aa: CASSEYGEQFF
len: 12; j_gene: TRBJ2-3; v_gene: TRBV4-1; d_gene: NA; abundance: NA; CDR3nt: TGCGCCAGCGAAGGGGACACAGATACGCAGTATTTT; CDR3aa: CASEGDTDTQYF
len: 14; j_gene: TRBJ1-2; v_gene: TRBV29-1; d_gene: NA; abundance: few; CDR3nt: TGCAGCGCTAAAGCAGGGTCCCTAAACTATGGCTACACCTTC; CDR3aa: CSAKAGSLNYGYTF
len: 15; j_gene: TRBJ2-7; v_gene: TRBV5-1; d_gene: TRBD1; abundance: many; CDR3nt: TGCGCCAGCAGCTCCGGACAGGGTCTATCCTACGAGCAGTACTTC; CDR3aa: CASSSGQGLSYEQYF
len: 16; j_gene: TRBJ2-3; v_gene: TRBV5-4; d_gene: TRBD2; abundance: few; CDR3nt: TGTGCCAGCAGCTGGATCGGGCGGGGGGCCCCCTGGGGCCTGCATTTT; CDR3aa: CASSWIGRGAPWGLHF
len: 13; j_gene: TRBJ2-7; v_gene: TRBV14; d_gene: NA; abundance: few; CDR3nt: TGTGCCAGCAGCCCAACGACAAACTACGAGCAGTACTTC; CDR3aa: CASSPTTNYEQYF
len: 14; j_gene: TRBJ2-7; v_gene: TRBV6-5; d_gene: NA; abundance: NA; CDR3nt: TGTGCCAGCAGTTACGCGCAGGGGGGGTACGAGCAGTACTTC; CDR3aa: CASSYAQGGYEQYF